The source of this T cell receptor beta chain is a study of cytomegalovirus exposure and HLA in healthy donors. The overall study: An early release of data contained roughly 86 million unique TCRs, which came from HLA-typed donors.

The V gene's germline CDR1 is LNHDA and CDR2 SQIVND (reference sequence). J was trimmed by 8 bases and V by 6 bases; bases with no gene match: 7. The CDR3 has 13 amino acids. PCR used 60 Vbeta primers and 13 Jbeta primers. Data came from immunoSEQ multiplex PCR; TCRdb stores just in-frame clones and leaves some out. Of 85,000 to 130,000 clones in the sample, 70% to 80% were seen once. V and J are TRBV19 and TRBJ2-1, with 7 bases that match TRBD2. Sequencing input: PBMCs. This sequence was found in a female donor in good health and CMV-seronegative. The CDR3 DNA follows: TGTGCCAGTAGGGGTAGCGGGCGCGATGAGCAGTTCTTC. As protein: CASRGSGRDEQFF.